One and the same sample provided the 24 T cell receptor beta chains below, sequenced in a study of blood T cells in healthy people across ages. Primers used in a second PCR of about 7 to 12 cycles were a sample-barcoded 5' primer and a J-beta primer mix. TCRdb processed the 5' RACE reads anew with MiXCR; each CDR3 protein has one entry. The data contain approximately 1.5 million distinct CDR3 sequences, roughly two fifths of them singletons. The sequenced sample consisted of blood. These receptors originate from a young woman in good health.

The rearrangement links TRBV15 to TRBJ2-5; D is unclear. The J call may not be correct, given that the DNA end is closer to TRBJ2-7. The CDR3 extends over 12 amino acids. CDR1 is LNHNV and CDR2 is YYDKDF in the germline V gene (reference sequence). The CDR3 here is CATSSSNGEQYF. In DNA form, the CDR3 reads TGTGCCACCAGCAGTAGTAATGGCGAGCAGTACTTC.

This clonotype was observed a handful of times. The chain joins TRBV11-2 to TRBJ1-1; 7 bases are shared with TRBD1. V was pared by 5 bases and J by 1 base, with 13 bases of the junction left unmatched. Looked up from germline, CDR1 is SGHAT and CDR2 is FQNNGV. The CDR3 is 17 residues long. This CDR3 is CASSQYPTTGANTEAFF. CDR3 DNA sequence: TGTGCCAGCAGCCAATACCCCACCACAGGGGCGAACACTGAAGCTTTCTTT.

A word on this clonotype: A much larger clone lies a single base off, so this may be a read error. V and J are TRBV20-1 and TRBJ1-5; 7 bases are a match to TRBD1. The CDR3 extends over 12 amino acids. The V segment lost 2 bases and the J segment 5 bases; nucleotides outside the gene matches: 0. The germline V gene has CDR1 DFQATT and CDR2 SNEGSKA (reference sequence). CDR3 residues: CSARQGDQPQHF. In nucleotides, the CDR3 is TGCAGTGCTAGACAGGGGGATCAGCCCCAGCATTTT.

This clonotype was detected only a few times. V usage is TRBV27 and J usage is TRBJ2-4; no reliable D call. The closer fit of TRBJ2-7 to the DNA end suggests the J call may be wrong. The CDR3 is 13 amino acids. Germline CDR1 MNHEY, CDR2 SMNVEV (reference sequence). The CDR3 DNA reads TGTGCCAGCAGGGGATGGCGGAGCTACGAGCAGTACTTC. Amino acid sequence: CASRGWRSYEQYF.

The rearrangement uses TRBV6-2 or TRBV6-3 and TRBJ2-3, with 9 bases matching TRBD2. The CDR3 covers 17 residues. Germline trimming cut 0 bases from V and 1 base from J; bases unmatched to any gene: 5. Germline CDR1 reads MNHEY; CDR2 reads SVGEGT. CDR3 loop: CASSYSTSGFRTDTQYF. DNA for the CDR3: TGTGCCAGCAGTTACTCAACTAGCGGGTTTCGCACAGATACGCAGTATTTT.

In nucleotides, the CDR3 is TGTGCCAGCAGTGAGTTGGGTAGGGGGAACACCGGGGAGCTGTTTTTT. Its translation: CASSELGRGNTGELFF. The rearrangement links TRBV25-1 to TRBJ2-2; TRBD1 is a possible D gene (5 bases). The V end was cut by 3 bases, the J end by 1 base, with 12 bases between. The CDR3 sequence is 16 residues long. Germline assignment: CDR1 MGHDK and CDR2 SYGVNS.

This clonotype was seen only a few times. The V and J genes are TRBV12-3 or TRBV12-4 and TRBJ1-2; TRBD1 is a possible D gene (6 bases). V gave up 5 bases and J gave up 8 bases, with 21 bases separating them. The CDR3 is 15 amino acids. CDR3 amino acids: CASSTGIWNYVGYTF. The CDR3 region has the DNA TGTGCCAGCAGTACAGGGATATGGAACTATGTGGGCTACACCTTC.

This clonotype was picked up a small number of times. The chain has TRBV5-1 and TRBJ1-6; possible D gene TRBD1, 5 bases. This CDR3 is built from 13 residues. Per germline, CDR1 SGHRS and CDR2 YFSETQ. Trimming shortened V by 4 bases and J by 15 bases, and 17 bases separated the two germline ends. The CDR3 DNA sequence: TGCGCCAGCAGCGGGGGAACAGCAAGTTGCCTCCACTTT. This sequence encodes CASSGGTASCLHF.

The V call is TRBV29-1, the J call TRBJ2-5; 10 positions match TRBD2. Germline CDR1 and CDR2: SQVTM and ANQGSEA. This CDR3 has 15 residues. The ends lost 3 bases at V and 11 bases at J; junction bases unmatched: 15. CDR3 sequence (DNA): TGCAGCGTTGACCCCGGGACTAGCGATAACAATGAGCAGTACTTC. Its translation: CSVDPGTSDNNEQYF.

This clonotype has just a few counts. The chain recombines TRBV6-2 or TRBV6-3 with TRBJ2-7; 13 bases agree with TRBD2. CDR3 length: 16 amino acids. V lost 4 bases to trimming and J lost 4 bases; unmatched junction nucleotides: 7. CDR1 is MNHEY, CDR2 SVGEGT, per germline. CDR3 loop: CASSFTRTSGSYEQYF. The CDR3 DNA sequence: TGTGCCAGCAGTTTTACGAGGACTAGCGGGAGTTACGAGCAGTACTTC.

The table lists this clonotype with many counts. The V and J genes are TRBV7-9 and TRBJ2-3; D perhaps matches TRBD2 (5 bases). The CDR3 has 15 amino acids. Germline V gene sequence: CDR1 SEHNR, CDR2 FQNEAQ (reference sequence). The V gene lost 6 bases and the J gene lost 0 bases, with 13 bases spanning the gap. The CDR3 DNA is TGTGCCAGCAGTCTAGTTCGGGGTAGCACAGATACGCAGTATTTT. Protein: CASSLVRGSTDTQYF.

V gene TRBV7-9 combines with J gene TRBJ1-1; D is uncertain. The CDR3 has 14 residues. Looked up from germline, CDR1 is SEHNR and CDR2 is FQNEAQ (reference sequence). V lost 3 bases to trimming and J lost 1 base, with 9 bases between them. CDR3 coding DNA: TGTGCCAGCAGCTTGCCGGCCTGGAACACTGAAGCTTTCTTT. Protein: CASSLPAWNTEAFF.

V is TRBV29-1 and J is TRBJ1-2, with no clear D. The germline gives CDR1 SQVTM, CDR2 ANQGSEA. V dropped 1 base and J dropped 2 bases, with 8 bases sitting between them. The CDR3 loop spans 13 amino acids. The CDR3 coding sequence is TGCAGCGTTGAAGGGGTCAGAAACTATGGCTACACCTTC. Amino acids: CSVEGVRNYGYTF.

V usage is TRBV4-1 and J usage is TRBJ2-5; D gene unclear. V was trimmed by 4 bases and J by 4 bases, leaving 10 bases between them. Germline V lookup: CDR1 MGHRA, CDR2 YSYEKL. The CDR3 totals 13 residues. CDR3 DNA sequence: TGCGCCAGCAGCCGAATTACCCCAGAGACCCAGTACTTC. Encoded protein: CASSRITPETQYF.

The chain joins TRBV20-1 to TRBJ1-1; D is undetermined. The CDR3 is 12 residues long. The V gene lost 3 bases and the J gene lost 3 bases, with 8 bases spanning the gap. CDR1 is DFQATT and CDR2 is SNEGSKA in the germline V gene (reference sequence). Here the CDR3 DNA reads TGCAGTGCTAGTATCATTGACACTGAAGCTTTCTTT. It yields the protein CSASIIDTEAFF.

This chain joins TRBV4-3 and TRBJ2-5, with 9 bases aligning to TRBD2. The V gene end was trimmed by 1 base and the J gene end by 6 bases; junction bases not matched to a gene: 6. CDR3 length equals 15 residues. From germline, CDR1 is LGHNA and CDR2 YSLEER. The CDR3 nucleotides read TGCGCCAGCAGCCAAGTTAGCGGGAGTGGGCAGACCCAGTACTTC. Translation: CASSQVSGSGQTQYF.

The chain joins TRBV19 to TRBJ1-5, with a tentative D call TRBD1 (5 bases). Germline CDR1 is LNHDA and CDR2 is SQIVND (reference sequence). V lost 6 bases and J 4 bases, leaving 13 bases between the germline ends. The CDR3 covers 14 residues. DNA for the CDR3: TGTGCCAGTAGGAGGGACGGGCAAAATCAGCCCCAGCATTTT. Translating gives CASRRDGQNQPQHF.

The CDR3: CASSAGVDEQFF. CDR3 coding DNA: TGCGCCAGCAGCGCCGGTGTCGATGAGCAGTTCTTC. The J gene is TRBJ2-1, the V gene TRBV5-1; D is ambiguous. The CDR3 extends over 12 amino acids. Trimming took off 4 bases at V and 8 bases at J, with 10 bases between the two ends. The germline V gene has CDR1 SGHRS and CDR2 YFSETQ.

This clonotype has more than one count but fewer than ten. This sequence joins TRBV13 and TRBJ2-7, with D possibly matching TRBD1 (5 bases). The ends were cut back, 0 bases at V and 3 bases at J, with 12 bases in the middle. Germline CDR1 reads PRHDT; CDR2 reads FYEKMQ (reference sequence). The CDR3 sequence is 15 residues long. Written as DNA, the CDR3 is TGTGCCAGCAGCTTAGGCCTAGGACACCTCTACGAGCAGTACTTC. This encodes CASSLGLGHLYEQYF.

In its sample, this clonotype was seen a few times. V and J are TRBV20-1 and TRBJ2-1; D is unresolved. From germline, CDR1 is DFQATT and CDR2 SNEGSKA (reference sequence). This CDR3 region has 14 residues. Trimming stripped 5 bases from V and 0 bases from J, with 11 bases between. In DNA, the CDR3 is TGCAGTGCTCCCTCCCCGAGCTCCTACAATGAGCAGTTCTTC. Amino acid sequence: CSAPSPSSYNEQFF.

The chain combines TRBV11-1 with TRBJ1-1; D call uncertain. Germline V gene lookup returns CDR1 SGHAT and CDR2 FQDESV (reference sequence). The CDR3 covers 14 residues. Deletions cut 5 bases from V and 4 bases from J, with 14 bases between. The CDR3 DNA is TGTGCCAGCAGCCGTGACGAGCTCGGCACTGAAGCTTTCTTT. Translated, it gives CASSRDELGTEAFF.

The chain carries TRBV7-9 and TRBJ2-7, with 8 bases lining up with TRBD1. Germline lookup yields CDR1 SEHNR and CDR2 FQNEAQ (reference sequence). The CDR3 length is 18 residues. The V and J ends lost 5 bases and 0 bases, in that order; junction bases with no gene match: 15. The CDR3 protein is CASSEQGEIFIYSYEQYF. The CDR3 coding sequence is TGTGCCAGCAGCGAACAGGGGGAGATTTTCATTTACTCCTACGAGCAGTACTTC.

There are a few counts of this clonotype. The J gene is TRBJ1-1, the V gene TRBV7-2, with 8 bases fitting TRBD1. This CDR3 comprises 14 residues. Trimming cost V 5 bases and J 1 base; bases outside gene matches: 3. Germline-derived CDR1 and CDR2 are SGHTA and FQGNSA. CDR3: CASSRRGQNTEAFF. Written as DNA, the CDR3 is TGTGCCAGCAGCCGCAGGGGGCAGAACACTGAAGCTTTCTTT.

V and J are TRBV2 and TRBJ2-1; 11 bases map to TRBD2. The CDR3 totals 15 residues. V lost 4 bases, J lost 3 bases, and 2 bases stayed unmatched. Germline values: CDR1 SNHLY, CDR2 FYNNEI. The CDR3 nucleotides read TGTGCCAGCAGTGTTAGCGGGGGGGACTACAATGAGCAGTTCTTC. It is translated as CASSVSGGDYNEQFF. Full variable domain (remainder filled in from reference TRBV2 and TRBJ2-1): EPEVTQTPSHQVTQMGQEVILRCVPISNHLYFYWYRQILGQKVEFLVSFYNNEISEKSEIFDDQFSVERPDGSNFTLKIRSTKLEDSAMYFCASSVSGGDYNEQFFGPGTRLTVL.